The 11 T cell receptor beta chains given below trace back to one sample, sequenced in a study of cytomegalovirus exposure and HLA in healthy donors. 13 Jbeta primers and 60 Vbeta primers were used for the PCR. Assay: immunoSEQ multiplex PCR; the TCRdb copy retains only in-frame clones and omits some. The sample yields about 220,000 clones, 76% seen once. Specimen: PBMCs. The receptors derive from a man younger than 30 in good health and CMV-seronegative.

This clone was counted a few times. The CDR3 DNA reads as TGTGCCAGCAGCGGAGGGGGCGGCAATCAGCCCCAGCATTTT. Protein sequence: CASSGGGGNQPQHF. This sequence joins TRBV6-5 and TRBJ1-5; 7 bases are shared with TRBD1. The CDR3 is 14 residues long. In germline, CDR1 is MNHEY, CDR2 SVGAGI. The ends lost 6 bases at V and 2 bases at J; junction bases unmatched: 4.

The rearrangement joins TRBV5-8 to TRBJ2-1, with 12 nucleotides matching TRBD2. This CDR3 has 16 residues. Trimming cost V 0 bases and J 8 bases; bases outside gene matches: 6. The germline gives CDR1 SGHTS, CDR2 YDEGEE. Here the CDR3 DNA reads TGTGCCAGCAGCTTGGACCTAGCGGGAGGGTCCTATGAGCAGTTCTTC. This codes for CASSLDLAGGSYEQFF.

The rearrangement joins TRBV2 to TRBJ2-1, with 9 bases fitting TRBD2. Germline values: CDR1 SNHLY, CDR2 FYNNEI. The CDR3 spans 16 residues. With V trimmed by 7 bases and J by 6 bases, 13 bases remained unmatched. CDR3: CASNQPREGPGNEQFF. The CDR3 nucleotides are TGTGCCAGCAATCAGCCGCGGGAGGGCCCAGGCAATGAGCAGTTCTTC.

The rearrangement uses TRBV5-6 and TRBJ2-2; D perhaps matches TRBD2 (5 bases). This CDR3 region has 14 residues. V was trimmed by 2 bases and J by 1 base, leaving 6 bases between them. From germline, CDR1 is SGHDT and CDR2 YYEEEE. In DNA, the CDR3 is TGTGCCAGCAGCTTCCGGGGGAACACCGGGGAGCTGTTTTTT. Translating gives CASSFRGNTGELFF.

The V and J genes are TRBV5-1 and TRBJ1-5, with TRBD1 identical over 7 bases. V was pared by 7 bases and J by 0 bases, with 16 bases of the junction left unmatched. Per germline, CDR1 SGHRS and CDR2 YFSETQ. The CDR3 totals 18 residues. CDR3 nucleotides: TGCGCCAGCTTCAGGAGGATTAACAGGGGTCGTAGCAATCAGCCCCAGCATTTT. This encodes CASFRRINRGRSNQPQHF.

The V call is TRBV4-1, the J call TRBJ2-5; 7 bases agree with TRBD1. Germline V gene lookup returns CDR1 MGHRA and CDR2 YSYEKL. CDR3 length equals 15 residues. Trimming at V came to 0 bases and at J to 9 bases, leaving 10 bases not matched to a gene. The CDR3 reads CASSQEGGTAGPQYF. The CDR3 DNA is TGCGCCAGCAGCCAAGAAGGGGGCACGGCTGGGCCCCAGTACTTC.

The chain joins TRBV5-1 to TRBJ1-3, with TRBD1 as a possible D gene (5 bases). Germline CDR1 SGHRS, CDR2 YFSETQ. The CDR3 is 15 amino acids. V was cut by 4 bases and J by 2 bases, with 13 bases left in between. The CDR3 coding sequence is TGCGCCAGCAGCCCCGACGGCAGGGCTGGAAACACCATATATTTT. Its protein product is CASSPDGRAGNTIYF.

The rearrangement links TRBV7-2 to TRBJ2-1; D unclear. The V gene lost 0 bases and the J gene lost 3 bases, with 9 bases spanning the gap. Germline V gene data show CDR1 as SGHTA and CDR2 as FQGNSA. There are 15 residues in the CDR3. Here the CDR3 reads CASSLATNLYNEQFF. The CDR3 nucleotides are TGTGCCAGCAGCTTAGCGACAAACCTCTACAATGAGCAGTTCTTC.

The chain employs TRBV5-1 and TRBJ1-6; D is perhaps TRBD1 (6 bases). From germline, CDR1 is SGHRS and CDR2 YFSETQ. V was cut by 4 bases and J by 8 bases, with 22 bases left in between. This CDR3 has 17 residues. The CDR3 here is CASSPYRAGAMDSPLHF. DNA of the CDR3: TGCGCCAGCAGCCCTTACCGGGCAGGGGCAATGGATTCACCCCTCCACTTT.

This sequence joins TRBV7-8 and TRBJ2-3, with TRBD2 identical over 10 bases. V dropped 7 bases and J dropped 2; count of bases not matched to a gene: 3. Germline V gene data show CDR1 as SGHVS and CDR2 as FQNEAQ. The CDR3 has 14 amino acids. CDR3 nucleotide sequence: TGTGCCAGCACCCTAGCGGGGGCCACAGATACGCAGTATTTT. It is translated as CASTLAGATDTQYF.

This sequence joins TRBV5-1 and TRBJ1-4, with 10 positions matching TRBD1. The V gene's germline CDR1 is SGHRS and CDR2 YFSETQ. J gave up 3 bases and V 4 bases, and 3 bases lay outside the gene matches. This CDR3 comprises 15 residues. The CDR3 protein is CASSPTGGSNEKLFF. Written as DNA, the CDR3 is TGCGCCAGCAGCCCGACAGGGGGCTCTAATGAAAAACTGTTTTTT.